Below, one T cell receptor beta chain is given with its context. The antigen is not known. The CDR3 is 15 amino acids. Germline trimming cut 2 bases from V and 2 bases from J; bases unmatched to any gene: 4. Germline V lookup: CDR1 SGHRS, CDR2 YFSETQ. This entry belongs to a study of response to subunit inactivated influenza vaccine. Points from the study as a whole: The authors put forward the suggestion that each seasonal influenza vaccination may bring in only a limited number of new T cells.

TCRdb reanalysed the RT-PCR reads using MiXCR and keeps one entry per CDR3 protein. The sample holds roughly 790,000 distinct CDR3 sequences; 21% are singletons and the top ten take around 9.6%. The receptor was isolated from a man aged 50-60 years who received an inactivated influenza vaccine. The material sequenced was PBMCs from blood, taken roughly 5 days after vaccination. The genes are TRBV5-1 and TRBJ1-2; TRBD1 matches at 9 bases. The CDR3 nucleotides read TGCGCCAGCAGCTTATCCGACAGGGGGAACTATGGCTACACCTTC. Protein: CASSLSDRGNYGYTF.